This T cell receptor beta chain appears in the sequencing data of a study of T-cell reconstitution after alpha-beta-depleted transplantation in children. This clonotype has only a few counts. The antigen remains undetermined. Study conclusions and caveats: It was reported that alpha-beta T cells came from several hundred expanded graft clones (about two months after transplant). T-cell counts and diversity at one year following transplant were attributed mainly to newly produced T cells.

Germline V gene data show CDR1 as SQVTM and CDR2 as ANQGSEA. Trimming pared 4 bases from V and 7 bases from J, leaving 16 bases between. The CDR3 extends over 13 amino acids. The TCRbeta library was prepared with unique molecular identifiers. One entry per CDR3 protein results from TCRdb running MiXCR on the PCR reads. Of fewer than 750,000 distinct CDR3 sequences in the sample, roughly a quarter were seen once. The sequence came from a boy less than two years old with Wiskott-Aldrich syndrome, due to receive a stem cell transplant. The chain links TRBV29-1 to TRBJ2-5, with a tentative D call TRBD1 (5 bases). This material consisted of PBMCs, taken before TCRalphabeta/CD19-depleted stem cell transplant. The CDR3 reads CSVVFGQGGTQYF. In nucleotides, the CDR3 is TGCAGCGTTGTATTCGGGCAGGGCGGGACCCAGTACTTC.